Below, one T cell receptor beta chain is given with its context. The antigen is not known. These data come from a study of OX40 agonist ivuxolimab in advanced cancers. Study at large: Allowance was made for prior anti-PD-1, anti-PD-L1 or anti-CTLA-4 therapy, and roughly 40% had some. Overall study results and limits: Some nonresponders likewise displayed low normalized T-cell clonal expansion.

V lost 3 bases and J lost 0, with 9 bases in between. The CDR3 extends over 15 amino acids. Germline-derived CDR1 and CDR2 are MDHEN and SYDVKM. The method was immunoSEQ multiplex PCR; TCRdb's version includes in-frame clones alone and lacks a portion of them. In the table there are about 26,000 clones, just under 80% of which are singletons. The clonotype was recovered from an adult with an advanced solid tumor such as melanoma, head and neck, liver or kidney cancer. Sequenced material: CD4+ or CD8+ T cells sorted from blood, taken in a trial of the OX40 agonist ivuxolimab. V usage is TRBV28 and J usage is TRBJ1-5; weak D call: TRBD1 (5 bases). As DNA, the CDR3 is TGTGCCAGCAGTTTCCGACAGTATAGCAATCAGCCCCAGCATTTT. It specifies CASSFRQYSNQPQHF.